Listed below are T cell receptor beta chains from one sample, sequenced in a study of CD8 T cells in Susac syndrome. TCRdb recomputed calls from the immunoSEQ multiplex PCR reads with MiXCR, one row per CDR3 protein. Among 150,000 to 200,000 distinct CDR3 sequences, 90% to 95% were seen once, and the ten largest hold roughly 0.13%. The sample taken for sequencing was CD4+ T cells from PBMCs. These receptor sequences come from a human donor in good health. Each CDR3 is given with its conserved first and last residue. Each record gives: D gene, clone size, J gene, V gene, CDR3 DNA, CDR3 protein. A D gene is named only where the DNA matches it firmly. Expanded clones are given a class, and other clones once, few, many or no size at all.

>-|-|TRBJ2-3|TRBV5-1
TGCGCCAGCAGCTTGGACAGGGTGGCAGATACGCAGTATTTT
CASSLDRVADTQYF
>TRBD2|-|TRBJ2-1|TRBV12-3/TRBV12-4
TGTGCCAGCAGTCCAACCAGACTAGCGGGCACCTACAATGAGCAGTTCTTC
CASSPTRLAGTYNEQFF
>TRBD2|-|TRBJ2-3|TRBV5-1
TGCGCCAGCAGCACCCGATCTGGGCTAGCGGGGGGTGATACGCAGTATTTT
CASSTRSGLAGGDTQYF
>-|few|TRBJ2-2|TRBV6-6
TGTGCCAGCAGTTCGACAGGGAACACCGGGGAGCTGTTTTTT
CASSSTGNTGELFF
>-|-|TRBJ1-1|TRBV6-6
TGTGCCAGCAGTTCTTCCCAGATGAACACTGAAGCTTTCTTT
CASSSSQMNTEAFF
>TRBD2|once|TRBJ2-5|TRBV3-1
TGTGCCAGCAGCCGCCCCGCGGGGGAGGAGACCCAGTACTTC
CASSRPAGEETQYF
>TRBD1|-|TRBJ2-1|TRBV9
TGTGCCAGCAGCGTGATGACGGGACAGAGCTACAATGAGCAGTTCTTC
CASSVMTGQSYNEQFF
>TRBD1|once|TRBJ2-6|TRBV7-3
TGTGCCAGCAGCGACCAGGGGGCTGGGGCCAACGTCCTGACTTTC
CASSDQGAGANVLTF
>-|-|TRBJ2-3|TRBV4-3
TGCGCCAGCAGCCACAGGCCTAGCACAGATACGCAGTATTTT
CASSHRPSTDTQYF
>-|once|TRBJ1-1|TRBV5-4
TGTGCCAGCAGCGGACACAACACTGAAGCTTTCTTT
CASSGHNTEAFF
>-|-|TRBJ2-5|TRBV30
TGTGCCTGGGGTTTGGGAGAGACCCAGTACTTC
CAWGLGETQYF
>TRBD2|-|TRBJ2-7|TRBV7-8
TGTGCCAGCAGCTTAAGGGGAGCGGGGGAGCTCTCCTACGAGCAGTACTTC
CASSLRGAGELSYEQYF
>-|-|TRBJ2-7|TRBV29-1
TGCAGCGTTGGCAGATTGGGCTCCTACGAGCAGTACTTC
CSVGRLGSYEQYF
>-|-|TRBJ1-2|TRBV29-1
TGCAGCGTGGAAGGGTCGGGAAACTATGGCTACACCTTC
CSVEGSGNYGYTF
>-|-|TRBJ2-3|TRBV18
TGTGCCAGCTCACCTGAGGCGACCACAGATACGCAGTATTTT
CASSPEATTDTQYF
>-|-|TRBJ1-2|TRBV9
TGTGCCAGCAGCCCGGACTTCCCTAACTATGGCTACACCTTC
CASSPDFPNYGYTF
>-|-|TRBJ2-3|TRBV20-1
TGCAGTGCTAGAGTGGGGGGCGGCACAGATACGCAGTATTTT
CSARVGGGTDTQYF
>-|-|TRBJ2-7|TRBV29-1
TGCAGCGTTCGCAGGGCGTCGGACGAGCAGTACTTC
CSVRRASDEQYF
>-|-|TRBJ1-2|TRBV4-2
TGTGCCAGCAGCCAAGGGGGAGGGGCGGCCTATGGCTACACCTTC
CASSQGGGAAYGYTF
>-|-|TRBJ1-1|TRBV29-1
TGCAGCGTGGGACTCAGGGCAAGCGCTGAAGCTTTCTTT
CSVGLRASAEAFF
>-|-|TRBJ2-4|TRBV6-2/TRBV6-3
TGTGCCACCCGAACAGGGCCAGCCAAAAACATTCAGTACTTC
CATRTGPAKNIQYF
>-|few|TRBJ1-2|TRBV29-1
TGCAGCGTTGAAGGGGGATATGGCTACACCTTC
CSVEGGYGYTF
>TRBD1|-|TRBJ1-5|TRBV6-6
TGTGCCAGCAGCCCAACAGGGGGGCGGGATCAGCCCCAGCATTTT
CASSPTGGRDQPQHF
>TRBD1|-|TRBJ1-1|TRBV7-2
TGTGCCAGCAGCTTTGCAGGGGGCCCGAACACTGAAGCTTTCTTT
CASSFAGGPNTEAFF
>-|-|TRBJ2-7|TRBV29-1
TGCAGCGTTGAAGGGGCCAGGACGAGGAACGAGCAGTACTTC
CSVEGARTRNEQYF
>TRBD1|-|TRBJ2-5|TRBV12-3/TRBV12-4
TGTGCCAGCACCCGGACAGGGACGGAGACCCAGTACTTC
CASTRTGTETQYF
>TRBD2|-|TRBJ2-5|TRBV3-1
TGTGCCAGCAGCCAAGCGAGTAGCGGGGGTTTCAAAGAGACCCAGTACTTC
CASSQASSGGFKETQYF
>-|-|TRBJ2-5|TRBV11-1
TGTGCCACCTCACCCCTGGGGGCACGGGAGACCCAGTACTTC
CATSPLGARETQYF
>-|-|TRBJ1-4|TRBV20-1
TGCAGTGCTAGAGATTCAACTAATGAAAAACTGTTTTTT
CSARDSTNEKLFF
>-|-|TRBJ1-4|TRBV2
TGTGCCAGCAGTGAATTCGAAAAACTGTTTTTT
CASSEFEKLFF
>-|-|TRBJ1-6|TRBV3-1
TGTGCCAGCAGGGAGGCCGGTTTCGGTTCACCCCTCCACTTT
CASREAGFGSPLHF
>-|-|TRBJ2-5|TRBV6-2/TRBV6-3
TGTGCCAGCGGGGAGAGGACTAAAGAGACCCAGTACTTC
CASGERTKETQYF
>TRBD2|-|TRBJ2-5|TRBV20-1
TGCAGTGCTTTAGGGACTAGCGGGGTCGAGGGGGAGACCCAGTACTTC
CSALGTSGVEGETQYF
>-|-|TRBJ1-6|TRBV19
TGTGCCAGTAGTATCGGGCCAATGAGGAATTCACCCCTCCACTTT
CASSIGPMRNSPLHF
>TRBD1|-|TRBJ2-5|TRBV28
TGTGCCAGCAGTACCCCCGCAGGGGGCGTGGAGACCCAGTACTTC
CASSTPAGGVETQYF
>-|-|TRBJ2-5|TRBV6-5
TGTGCCAGCAGTTACTACGGTGGACGGGTCGAGACCCAGTACTTC
CASSYYGGRVETQYF
>-|-|TRBJ1-2|TRBV5-4
TGTGCCAGCAGCACCCGGGACACTAACTATGGCTACACCTTC
CASSTRDTNYGYTF
>TRBD1|-|TRBJ1-1|TRBV30
TGTGCCTGGAACAACTTCGGGACAGGAGATACTGAAGCTTTCTTT
CAWNNFGTGDTEAFF
>TRBD2|-|TRBJ2-1|TRBV29-1
TGCAGCATACCCGCGCTAGCGGGGGCTTACAATGAGCAGTTCTTC
CSIPALAGAYNEQFF
>TRBD1|-|TRBJ2-1|TRBV28
TGTGCGACAGGGTACAATGAGCAGTTCTTC
CATGYNEQFF
>TRBD1|-|TRBJ2-1|TRBV7-9
TGTGCCAGCAGCGAACTCGGGACAGGCGGCCTCAATGAGCAGTTCTTC
CASSELGTGGLNEQFF
>-|-|TRBJ2-7|TRBV5-1
TGCGCCAGCAGCTGGGCCGGCGGCGGGGACGAGCAGTACTTC
CASSWAGGGDEQYF
>TRBD1|-|TRBJ2-5|TRBV28
TGTGCCAGCAGTAGTCCGGGACAGGGTGAGACCCAGTACTTC
CASSSPGQGETQYF
>-|once|TRBJ1-2|TRBV6-4
TGTGCCAGCAGTCCACAGGAAGGCTATGGCTACACCTTC
CASSPQEGYGYTF
>TRBD2|-|TRBJ2-2|TRBV20-1
TGCAGTGCTAGGACTAGCGGGGTTGTGACCGGGGAGCTGTTTTTT
CSARTSGVVTGELFF
>-|few|TRBJ2-1|TRBV6-2/TRBV6-3
TGTGCCAGCAGTTACTTCCCCACGAGGGTGTCCTACAATGAGCAGTTCTTC
CASSYFPTRVSYNEQFF
>-|-|TRBJ2-7|TRBV7-8
TGTGCCAGCAGCTTAGCCCCTTCGTCCGGGGAGCAGTACTTC
CASSLAPSSGEQYF
>-|-|TRBJ2-3|TRBV29-1
TGCAGCGTTATCCCCTTGGCCGGATACACAGATACGCAGTATTTT
CSVIPLAGYTDTQYF
>TRBD2|-|TRBJ2-5|TRBV2
TGTGCCAGCAGTGGCGCTAGCGGGAGACAAGAGACCCAGTACTTC
CASSGASGRQETQYF
>-|-|TRBJ2-1|TRBV7-9
TGTGCCAGCAGCTTCGGGACAAATAACAATGAGCAGTTCTTC
CASSFGTNNNEQFF
>TRBD2|-|TRBJ2-5|TRBV5-4
TGTGCCAGCAGCTTGGAGCGGGGGGATCTCCGAGAGACCCAGTACTTC
CASSLERGDLRETQYF
>-|-|TRBJ2-7|TRBV3-1
TGTGCCAGCAGCCCGGGCGACCGGACTACCTACGAGCAGTACTTC
CASSPGDRTTYEQYF